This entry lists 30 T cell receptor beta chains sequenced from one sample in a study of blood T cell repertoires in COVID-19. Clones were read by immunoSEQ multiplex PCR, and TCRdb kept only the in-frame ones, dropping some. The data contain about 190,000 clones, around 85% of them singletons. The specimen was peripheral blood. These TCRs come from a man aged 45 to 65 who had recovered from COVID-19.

Written as DNA, the CDR3 is TGTGCCAGCAGTGTTAGACAGGGGAATAACTATGGCTACACCTTC. Amino acid sequence: CASSVRQGNNYGYTF. The chain employs TRBV6-4 and TRBJ1-2; TRBD1 matches at 8 bases. Trimming removed 4 bases from V and 1 base from J; junction bases left unmatched: 5. Per the germline V gene, CDR1 is MRHNA and CDR2 is SNTAGT. The CDR3 has 15 amino acids.

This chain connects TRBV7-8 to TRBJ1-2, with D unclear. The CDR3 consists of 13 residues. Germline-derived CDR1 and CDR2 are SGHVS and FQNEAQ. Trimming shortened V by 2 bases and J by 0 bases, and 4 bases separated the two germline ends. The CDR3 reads CASSLSSNYGYTF. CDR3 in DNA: TGTGCCAGCAGCTTAAGCTCTAACTATGGCTACACCTTC.

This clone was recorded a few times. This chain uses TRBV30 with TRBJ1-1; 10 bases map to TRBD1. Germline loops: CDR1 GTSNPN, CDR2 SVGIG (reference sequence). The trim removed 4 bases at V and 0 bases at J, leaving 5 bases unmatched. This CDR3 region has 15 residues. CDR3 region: CAWIRDRGMNTEAFF. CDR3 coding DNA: TGTGCCTGGATCAGGGACAGGGGCATGAACACTGAAGCTTTCTTT.

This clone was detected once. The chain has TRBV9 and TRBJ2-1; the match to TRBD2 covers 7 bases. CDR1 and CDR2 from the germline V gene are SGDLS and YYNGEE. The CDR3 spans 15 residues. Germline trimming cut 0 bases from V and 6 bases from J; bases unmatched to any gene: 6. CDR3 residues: CASSVGGTIINEQFF. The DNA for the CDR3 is TGTGCCAGCAGCGTAGGCGGGACTATCATCAATGAGCAGTTCTTC.

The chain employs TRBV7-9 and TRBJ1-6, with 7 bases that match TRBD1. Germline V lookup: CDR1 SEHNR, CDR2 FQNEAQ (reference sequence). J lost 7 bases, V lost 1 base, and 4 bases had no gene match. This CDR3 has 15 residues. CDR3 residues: CASSLEAGGNSPLHF. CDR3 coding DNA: TGTGCCAGCAGCTTAGAGGCAGGGGGGAATTCACCCCTCCACTTT. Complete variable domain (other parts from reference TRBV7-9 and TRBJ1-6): DTGVSQNPRHKITKRGQNVTFRCDPISEHNRLYWYRQTLGQGPEFLTYFQNEAQLEKSRLLSDRFSAERPKGSFSTLEIQRTEQGDSAMYLCASSLEAGGNSPLHFGNGTRLTVT.

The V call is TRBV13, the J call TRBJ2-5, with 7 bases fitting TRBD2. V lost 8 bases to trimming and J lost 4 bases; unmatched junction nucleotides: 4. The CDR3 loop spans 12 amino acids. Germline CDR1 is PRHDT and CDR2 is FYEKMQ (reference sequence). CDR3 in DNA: TGTGCCAGCTCGGGGAGGGGAGAGACCCAGTACTTC. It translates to CASSGRGETQYF.

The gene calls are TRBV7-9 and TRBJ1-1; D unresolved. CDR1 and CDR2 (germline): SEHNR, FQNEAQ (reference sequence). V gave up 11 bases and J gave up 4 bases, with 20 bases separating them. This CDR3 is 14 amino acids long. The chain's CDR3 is CASGRTVWGTEAFF. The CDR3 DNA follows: TGTGCCTCGGGGAGGACGGTTTGGGGCACTGAAGCTTTCTTT.

The CDR3 bases are TGCAGCGTTGGACAGGCCCTTGGGAGTGAAGCTTTCTTT. Translated, it gives CSVGQALGSEAFF. The V and J genes are TRBV29-1 and TRBJ1-1, with D tentatively TRBD1 (6 bases). V lost 4 bases and J lost 7, with 16 bases in between. CDR3 length: 13 amino acids. Germline V gene data show CDR1 as SQVTM and CDR2 as ANQGSEA.

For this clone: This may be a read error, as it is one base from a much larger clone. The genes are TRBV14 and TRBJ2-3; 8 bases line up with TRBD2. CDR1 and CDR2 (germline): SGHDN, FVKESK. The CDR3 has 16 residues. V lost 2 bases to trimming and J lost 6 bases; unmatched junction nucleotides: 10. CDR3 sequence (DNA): TGTGCCAGCAGCCAAAGGGGAGGACTAGCCGGGGATACGCAGTATTTT. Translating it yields CASSQRGGLAGDTQYF.

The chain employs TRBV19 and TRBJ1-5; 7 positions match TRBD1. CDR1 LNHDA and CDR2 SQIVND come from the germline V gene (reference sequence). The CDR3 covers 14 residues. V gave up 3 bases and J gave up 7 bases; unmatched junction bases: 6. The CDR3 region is CASSIRRGEQPQHF. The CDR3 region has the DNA TGTGCCAGTAGTATCCGCAGGGGGGAGCAGCCCCAGCATTTT.

The DNA for the CDR3 is TGTGCCATCAGCGGGACTAGCGGGAGTGTAGCTAGCACAGATACGCAGTATTTT. Translation gives CAISGTSGSVASTDTQYF. This chain connects TRBV10-3 to TRBJ2-3, with 14 bases that match TRBD2. V lost 6 bases to trimming and J lost 0 bases; unmatched junction nucleotides: 8. CDR3 length: 18 residues. Germline values: CDR1 ENHRY, CDR2 SYGVKD.

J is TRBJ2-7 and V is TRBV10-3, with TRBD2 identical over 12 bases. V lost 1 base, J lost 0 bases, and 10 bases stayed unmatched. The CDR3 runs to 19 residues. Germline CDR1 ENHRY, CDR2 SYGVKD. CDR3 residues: CAISELPGLAGTISYEQYF. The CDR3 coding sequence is TGTGCCATCAGTGAGTTACCGGGACTAGCGGGTACTATCTCCTACGAGCAGTACTTC.

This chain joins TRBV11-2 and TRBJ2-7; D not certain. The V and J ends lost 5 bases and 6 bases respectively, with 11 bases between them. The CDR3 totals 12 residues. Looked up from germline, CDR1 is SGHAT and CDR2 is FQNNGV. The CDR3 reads CASSVSESEQYF. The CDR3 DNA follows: TGTGCCAGCAGCGTGAGCGAGAGCGAGCAGTACTTC. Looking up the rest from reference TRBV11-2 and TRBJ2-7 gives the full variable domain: EAGVAQSPRYKIIEKRQSVAFWCNPISGHATLYWYQQILGQGPKLLIQFQNNGVVDDSQLPKDRFSAERLKGVDSTLKIQPAKLEDSAVYLCASSVSESEQYFGPGTRLTVT.

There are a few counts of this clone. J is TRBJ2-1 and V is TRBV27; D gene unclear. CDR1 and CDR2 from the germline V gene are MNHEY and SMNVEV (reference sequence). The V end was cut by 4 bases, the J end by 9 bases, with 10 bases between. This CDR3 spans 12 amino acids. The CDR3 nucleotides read TGTGCCAGCAGTTGGAGAGGTGGTGAGCAGTTCTTC. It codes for CASSWRGGEQFF.

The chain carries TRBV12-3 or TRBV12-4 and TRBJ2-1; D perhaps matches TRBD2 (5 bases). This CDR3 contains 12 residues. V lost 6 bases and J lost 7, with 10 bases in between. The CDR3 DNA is TGTGCCAGCAGGTTCTCGGGGAATGAGCAGTTCTTC. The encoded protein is CASRFSGNEQFF.

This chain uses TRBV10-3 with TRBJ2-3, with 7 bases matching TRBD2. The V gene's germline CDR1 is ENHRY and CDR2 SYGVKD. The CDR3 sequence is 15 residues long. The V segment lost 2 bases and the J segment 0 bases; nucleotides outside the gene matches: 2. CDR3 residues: CAISELADSTDTQYF. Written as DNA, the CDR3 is TGTGCCATCAGTGAGCTAGCGGACAGCACAGATACGCAGTATTTT.

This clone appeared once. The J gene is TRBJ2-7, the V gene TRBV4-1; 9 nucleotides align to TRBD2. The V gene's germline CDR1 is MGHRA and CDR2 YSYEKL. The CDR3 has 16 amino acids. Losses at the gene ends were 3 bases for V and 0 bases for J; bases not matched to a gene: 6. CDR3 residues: CASSHQGLAASYEQYF. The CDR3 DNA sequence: TGCGCCAGCAGCCACCAGGGACTAGCAGCCTCCTACGAGCAGTACTTC.

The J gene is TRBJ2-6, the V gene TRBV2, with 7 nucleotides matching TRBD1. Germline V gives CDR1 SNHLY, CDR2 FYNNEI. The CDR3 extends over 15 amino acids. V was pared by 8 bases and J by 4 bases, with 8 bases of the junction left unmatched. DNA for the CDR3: TGTGCCAGCGTGTACGACAGGGCCGGGGCCAACGTCCTGACTTTC. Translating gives CASVYDRAGANVLTF.

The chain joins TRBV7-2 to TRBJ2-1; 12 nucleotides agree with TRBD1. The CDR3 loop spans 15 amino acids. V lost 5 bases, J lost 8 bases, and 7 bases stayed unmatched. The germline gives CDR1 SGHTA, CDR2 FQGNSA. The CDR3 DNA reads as TGTGCCAGCAGCCCACCGGGACAGGGGGCTGATGAGCAGTTCTTC. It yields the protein CASSPPGQGADEQFF.

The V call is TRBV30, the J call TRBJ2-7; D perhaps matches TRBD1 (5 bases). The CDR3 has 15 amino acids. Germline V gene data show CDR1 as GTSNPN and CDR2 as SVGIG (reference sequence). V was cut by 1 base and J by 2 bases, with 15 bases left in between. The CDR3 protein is CAWSARQSMTYEQYF. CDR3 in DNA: TGTGCCTGGAGTGCGAGACAGTCAATGACCTACGAGCAGTACTTC. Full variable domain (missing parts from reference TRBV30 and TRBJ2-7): SQTIHQWPATLVQPVGSPLSLECTVEGTSNPNLYWYRQAAGRGLQLLFYSVGIGQISSEVPQNLSASRPQDRQFILSSKKLLLSDSGFYLCAWSARQSMTYEQYFGPGTRLTVT.

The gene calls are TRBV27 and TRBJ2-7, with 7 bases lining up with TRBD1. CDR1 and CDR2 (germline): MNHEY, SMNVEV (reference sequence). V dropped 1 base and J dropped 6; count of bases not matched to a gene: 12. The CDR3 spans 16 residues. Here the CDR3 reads CASSLLSGTAKGEQYF. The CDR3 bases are TGTGCCAGCAGTTTATTATCCGGGACAGCCAAGGGCGAGCAGTACTTC.

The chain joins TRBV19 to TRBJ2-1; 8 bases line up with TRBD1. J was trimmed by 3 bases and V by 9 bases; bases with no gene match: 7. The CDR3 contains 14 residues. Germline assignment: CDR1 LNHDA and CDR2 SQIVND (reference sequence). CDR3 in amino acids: CARWDRPNYNEQFF. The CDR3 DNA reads TGTGCCAGGTGGGACAGGCCTAACTACAATGAGCAGTTCTTC.

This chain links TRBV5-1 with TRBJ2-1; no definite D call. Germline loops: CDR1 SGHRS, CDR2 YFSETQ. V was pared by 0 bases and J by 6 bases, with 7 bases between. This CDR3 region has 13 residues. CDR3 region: CASSLGSPNEQFF. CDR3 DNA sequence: TGCGCCAGCAGCTTGGGCAGTCCCAATGAGCAGTTCTTC.

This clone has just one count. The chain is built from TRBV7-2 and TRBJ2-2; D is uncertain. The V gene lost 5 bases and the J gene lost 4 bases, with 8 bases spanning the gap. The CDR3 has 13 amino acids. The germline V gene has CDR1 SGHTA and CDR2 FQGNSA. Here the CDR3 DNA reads TGTGCCAGCAGCCCCCTCTCCACCGGGGAGCTGTTTTTT. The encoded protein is CASSPLSTGELFF.

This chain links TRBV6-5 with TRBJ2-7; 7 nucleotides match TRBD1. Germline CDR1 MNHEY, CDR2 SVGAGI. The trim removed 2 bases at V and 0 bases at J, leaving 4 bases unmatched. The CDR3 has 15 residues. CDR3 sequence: CASSYKGAASYEQYF. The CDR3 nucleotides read TGTGCCAGCAGTTACAAGGGGGCCGCCTCCTACGAGCAGTACTTC.

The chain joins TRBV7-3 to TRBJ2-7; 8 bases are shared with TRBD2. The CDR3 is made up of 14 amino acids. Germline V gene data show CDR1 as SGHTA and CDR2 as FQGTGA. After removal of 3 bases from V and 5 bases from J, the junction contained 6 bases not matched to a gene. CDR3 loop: CASSFTSGRDEQYF. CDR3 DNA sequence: TGTGCCAGCAGCTTCACTAGCGGACGAGACGAGCAGTACTTC.

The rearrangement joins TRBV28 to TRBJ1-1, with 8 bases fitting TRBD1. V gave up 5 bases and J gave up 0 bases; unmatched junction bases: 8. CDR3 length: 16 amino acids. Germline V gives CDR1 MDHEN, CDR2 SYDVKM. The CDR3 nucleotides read TGTGCCAGCAGTAATCCATGGACAGGGATGAACACTGAAGCTTTCTTT. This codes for CASSNPWTGMNTEAFF.

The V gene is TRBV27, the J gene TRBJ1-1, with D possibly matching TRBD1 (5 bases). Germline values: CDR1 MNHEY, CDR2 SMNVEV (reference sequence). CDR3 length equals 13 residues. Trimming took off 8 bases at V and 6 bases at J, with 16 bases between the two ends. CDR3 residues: CASWGVLVAEAFF. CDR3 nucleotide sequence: TGTGCCAGCTGGGGGGTCTTGGTCGCTGAAGCTTTCTTT.

The CDR3 DNA reads as TGTGCCAGCAGTTACACACAGGGTAACCCTATCCTTGCTGAGCAGTTCTTC. It codes for CASSYTQGNPILAEQFF. This sequence joins TRBV6-7 and TRBJ2-1; tentative D call: TRBD1 (6 bases). TRBV6-7 counts as an open reading frame of uncertain function. This CDR3 comprises 17 residues. Trimming took 2 bases from V and 9 from J, leaving 23 bases between them.

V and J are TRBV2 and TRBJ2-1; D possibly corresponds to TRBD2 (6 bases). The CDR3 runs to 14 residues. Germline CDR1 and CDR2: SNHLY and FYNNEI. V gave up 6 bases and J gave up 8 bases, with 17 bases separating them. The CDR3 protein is CASSRDSQSDEQFF. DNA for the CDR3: TGTGCCAGCAGCCGGGACTCCCAGTCCGATGAGCAGTTCTTC.